This TCR beta chain was found in a study of blood T cell repertoires in COVID-19. The wider study: Specimens from acute and convalescent COVID-19 originated in the United States, Italy and Spain. Nucleic acid was either cDNA or gDNA, and it came from T cells, B-cell-depleted T cells, or PBMCs.

Original analysis: Amplified reference gene primers provided the basis for estimating nucleated cell counts. Clones were read by immunoSEQ multiplex PCR, and TCRdb kept only the in-frame ones, dropping some. Clonal size and the V and J genes are those of that table, whereas D and trimming came from the DNA. This sample carries fewer than 400,000 clones, approximately 89% of them seen once, and the ten largest clones take about 1.7%. Germline values: CDR1 GTSNPN, CDR2 SVGIG (reference sequence). The V segment lost 3 bases and the J segment 5 bases; nucleotides outside the gene matches: 3. This CDR3 contains 13 residues. Study members were between roughly 18 and 100 years old and lived in 20 to 25 US regions.

V and J are TRBV30 and TRBJ1-1; 10 bases are a match to TRBD1. This clonotype originated in a woman in her 30s who had recovered from COVID-19. What was sequenced was PBMCs or T cells enriched from blood (not recorded which). CDR3 loop: CAWSRDRGTEAFF. The CDR3 DNA sequence: TGTGCCTGGAGCCGGGACAGGGGAACTGAAGCTTTCTTT.